What follows describes a single TCR beta chain. This specimen belongs to a study of blood T cell repertoires in COVID-19. TCRdb keeps only in-frame clones here, not all; method: immunoSEQ multiplex PCR. The sample lists a few hundred thousand clones; more than 80% were seen once. Germline CDR1 SQVTM, CDR2 ANQGSEA. The CDR3 is 14 residues long. J lost 2 bases, V lost 7 bases, and 10 bases had no gene match. This clonotype originated in a young man who had recovered from COVID-19. Sequencing input: PBMCs or T cells enriched from blood (not recorded which). V and J are TRBV29-1 and TRBJ1-1; 7 bases line up with TRBD1. The DNA of the CDR3 is TGCAGCGCCAAAATGGACAGGACCAACACTGAAGCTTTCTTT. Its protein product is CSAKMDRTNTEAFF.